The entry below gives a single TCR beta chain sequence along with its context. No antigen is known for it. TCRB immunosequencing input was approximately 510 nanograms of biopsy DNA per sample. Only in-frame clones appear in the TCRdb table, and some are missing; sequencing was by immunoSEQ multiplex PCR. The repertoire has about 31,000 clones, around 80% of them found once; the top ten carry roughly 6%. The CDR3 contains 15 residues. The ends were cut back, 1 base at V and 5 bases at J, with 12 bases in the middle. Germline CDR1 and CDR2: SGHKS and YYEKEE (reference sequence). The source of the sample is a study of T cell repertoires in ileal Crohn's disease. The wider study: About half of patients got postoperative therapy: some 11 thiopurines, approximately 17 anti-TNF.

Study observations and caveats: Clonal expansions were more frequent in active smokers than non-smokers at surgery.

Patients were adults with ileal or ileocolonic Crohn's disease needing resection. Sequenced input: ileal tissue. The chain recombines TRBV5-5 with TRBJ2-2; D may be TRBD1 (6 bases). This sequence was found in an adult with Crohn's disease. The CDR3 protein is CASSLRQDLTGELFF. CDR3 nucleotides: TGTGCCAGCAGCTTGAGACAGGACTTAACCGGGGAGCTGTTTTTT. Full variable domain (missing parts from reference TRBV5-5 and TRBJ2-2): DAGVTQSPTHLIKTRGQQVTLRCSPISGHKSVSWYQQVLGQGPQFIFQYYEKEERGRGNFPDRFSARQFPNYSSELNVNALLLGDSALYLCASSLRQDLTGELFFGEGSRLTVL.